This T cell receptor (beta chain) is drawn from a study of early stage breast cancer tumors. Study-level background: Most invasive tumors, about 75% of the 16, were ER+/PR+/HER2-. Each sample averaged roughly 9.6-fold read coverage. Seven or eight ER+/PR+/HER2- tumors were invasive ductal; four were invasive lobular.

Each sample had two DNA replicates, 0.45 to 0.65 ug blood or around 1.6 ug tissue. Method: immunoSEQ multiplex PCR; TCRdb's copy keeps in-frame clones and lacks some. Here the sample spans about 51,000 clones, around 80% being singletons. The germline gives CDR1 KGHSH, CDR2 LQKENI. This CDR3 comprises 17 residues. The V gene lost 0 bases and the J gene lost 3 bases, with 17 bases spanning the gap. This sequence joins TRBV18 and TRBJ1-1, with D perhaps TRBD1 (6 bases). The clonotype comes from a person aged 35-55 years with breast cancer. The specimen sequenced was blood. CDR3 region: CASSPPIQGSGHTEAFF. CDR3 sequence (DNA): TGTGCCAGCTCACCACCGATTCAGGGGTCGGGGCACACTGAAGCTTTCTTT.